The 9 T cell receptor beta chains given below trace back to one sample, sequenced in a study of CD8 T cells in ankylosing spondylitis. Points from the study as a whole: Roughly eight highly homologous variants formed a TCR beta motif that appeared characteristic of ankylosing spondylitis blood.

TCRdb re-called the 5' RACE reads with MiXCR, one entry per CDR3 protein. This sample carries about 540,000 distinct CDR3 sequences, roughly 13% of them seen once, and the ten largest clones take almost 7%. No cognate antigen is known for these TCRs. The specimen was blood, either unsorted or a sorted T cell fraction (not recorded which). The receptor source for this set is a male donor with ankylosing spondylitis.

In this sample, this clonotype turned up a few times. The chain links TRBV11-2 to TRBJ2-7; perhaps TRBD2 as D (6 bases). The CDR3 extends over 14 amino acids. Germline-derived CDR1 and CDR2 are SGHAT and FQNNGV. Trimming removed 1 base at V and 5 bases at J, with 12 bases between. CDR3 amino acids: CASSLVGRLHEQYV. The CDR3 bases are TGTGCCAGCAGCTTAGTCGGGAGACTCCACGAGCAGTACGTC.

This clonotype occurred many times. This rearrangement joins TRBV5-1 to TRBJ2-1; 8 bases are a match to TRBD2. CDR3 length: 15 residues. The germline V gene has CDR1 SGHRS and CDR2 YFSETQ. J gave up 5 bases and V 4 bases, and 8 bases lay outside the gene matches. The CDR3 DNA reads as TGCGCCAGCAGCCCACCGGGAGGGCCGAACAATGAGCAGTTCTTC. Encoded protein: CASSPPGGPNNEQFF.

This clonotype has just a few counts. This chain uses TRBV20-1 with TRBJ1-6; 7 nucleotides line up with TRBD1. Unmatched junction bases numbered 15, after V lost 3 bases and J lost 7 bases. CDR1 DFQATT and CDR2 SNEGSKA come from the germline V gene (reference sequence). The CDR3 runs 17 residues. Written as DNA, the CDR3 is TGCAGTGCTAGCCTAGGGACAGCCAGTCCCCTGAATTCACCCCTCCACTTT. This sequence encodes CSASLGTASPLNSPLHF.

This clonotype came up a few times. The V and J genes are TRBV3-1 and TRBJ2-2; 12 positions match TRBD2. Trimming at V came to 6 bases and at J to 5 bases, leaving 7 bases not matched to a gene. Germline V CDR1 and CDR2: LGHDT, YNNKEL (reference sequence). The CDR3 runs to 16 residues. CDR3 sequence (DNA): TGTGCCAGCAGACAGACTAGCGGGAGTTGGACCGGGGAGCTGTTTTTT. This sequence encodes CASRQTSGSWTGELFF.

This clonotype was counted between two and nine times. The chain combines TRBV12-3 or TRBV12-4 with TRBJ2-5, with TRBD2 as a possible D gene (7 bases). Trimming shortened V by 6 bases and J by 1 base, and 15 bases separated the two germline ends. This CDR3 comprises 15 residues. The CDR3 DNA sequence: TGTGCCAGCAGCCCGAGGGGGGAGGGCCAAGAGACCCAGTACTTC. Protein: CASSPRGEGQETQYF.

The chain joins TRBV5-1 to TRBJ2-1; 14 bases fit TRBD2. The CDR3 length is 16 residues. Germline CDR1 reads SGHRS; CDR2 reads YFSETQ. The V and J ends lost 3 bases and 7 bases, in that order; junction bases with no gene match: 6. Here the CDR3 DNA reads TGCGCCAGCAGCTCCCTGACTAGCGGGAGGGCAAATGAGCAGTTCTTC. Translated, it gives CASSSLTSGRANEQFF.

This clonotype was counted at least ten times. V is TRBV12-3 or TRBV12-4 and J is TRBJ2-5; TRBD1 matches 11 bases. V lost 6 bases, J lost 5 bases, and 8 bases stayed unmatched. The CDR3 is 15 amino acids. The CDR3 nucleotides are TGTGCCAGCAGCCCAGGACAGGGGGCGCGGGAGACCCAGTACTTC. This gives the protein CASSPGQGARETQYF.

The rearrangement uses TRBV5-5 and TRBJ2-7; D tentatively reads TRBD1 or TRBD2 (5 bases each). CDR1 and CDR2 (germline): SGHKS, YYEKEE (reference sequence). The length of the CDR3 is 13 residues. Trimming took 3 bases from V and 3 from J, leaving 10 bases between them. CDR3 sequence (DNA): TGTGCCAGCAGCTCGGGACCGATCTACGAGCAGTACTTC. Encoded protein: CASSSGPIYEQYF. Together with reference TRBV5-5 and TRBJ2-7, the CDR3 gives the full variable domain: DAGVTQSPTHLIKTRGQQVTLRCSPISGHKSVSWYQQVLGQGPQFIFQYYEKEERGRGNFPDRFSARQFPNYSSELNVNALLLGDSALYLCASSSGPIYEQYFGPGTRLTVT.

The chain combines TRBV3-1 with TRBJ2-5, with 11 nucleotides matching TRBD2. The CDR3 has 15 residues. J lost 7 bases, V lost 4 bases, and 8 bases had no gene match. Germline V gene sequence: CDR1 LGHDT, CDR2 YNNKEL (reference sequence). The CDR3 reads CASSPGLAGGWTQYF. CDR3 coding DNA: TGTGCCAGCAGCCCAGGACTAGCGGGCGGATGGACCCAGTACTTC.